This is a list of T cell receptor beta chains from one sample in a study of CD8 T cells in ankylosing spondylitis. TCRdb processed the 5' RACE reads anew with MiXCR; each CDR3 protein has one entry. Of hundreds of thousands of distinct CDR3 sequences listed, approximately 26% are singletons. Sequenced material: blood, either unsorted or a sorted T cell fraction (not recorded which). The receptors derive from a male donor with ankylosing spondylitis. Each CDR3 is given with its conserved first and last residue. The D gene is left open where the match is weak.

D gene	V gene	J gene	CDR3 protein
-	TRBV20-1	TRBJ1-5	CSARLQYSQPQHF
-	TRBV11-3	TRBJ2-1	CASSLRGDSYNEQFF
-	TRBV3-1	TRBJ1-1	CASSQVPDTEAFF
-	TRBV6-2/TRBV6-3	TRBJ2-1	CASSYSDYNEQFF
-	TRBV7-9	TRBJ2-2	CASRRDSRETGELFF
-	TRBV20-1	TRBJ1-4	CSARDIQGREKLFF
-	TRBV5-1	TRBJ2-3	CASSLESRTDTQYF
TRBD1	TRBV12-3/TRBV12-4	TRBJ1-1	CASSLEGARTEAFF
TRBD2	TRBV5-1	TRBJ2-3	CASSLIAGGLGDTQYF
TRBD1	TRBV11-2	TRBJ2-7	CASSLEPGQGFVDEQYF